This TCR beta chain was recorded in a study of OX40 agonist ivuxolimab in advanced cancers. CDR1 SGHRS and CDR2 YFSETQ come from the germline V gene. This CDR3 region has 17 residues. Unmatched junction bases numbered 3, after V lost 1 base and J lost 0 bases. Libraries were prepared by immunoSEQ multiplex PCR; TCRdb keeps only in-frame clonotypes and omits some of them. The sample includes about 71,000 clones, around 83% seen only once; the top ten take roughly 0.85%. Remarks on this clone: Its antigen is unknown.

Study results and limitations: The specificity for antigen of the expanded peripheral T cells was not determined. The study found that CD8+ T cells averaged more expanded clones than CD4+. At 0.1 to 3.0 mg/kg and by week 6, clonal expansion occurred in CD4+ and CD8+ blood T cells.

This TCR was sampled from an adult with an advanced solid tumor such as melanoma, head and neck, liver or kidney cancer. The material sequenced was CD4+ or CD8+ T cells sorted from blood, taken in a trial of the OX40 agonist ivuxolimab. The genes are TRBV5-1 and TRBJ2-2; the match to TRBD2 covers 10 bases. The DNA for the CDR3 is TGCGCCAGCAGCTTGTTGAGCGGGGGGGCGAACACCGGGGAGCTGTTTTTT. It yields the protein CASSLLSGGANTGELFF.